The entry that follows covers one TCR beta chain sequence. Antigen specificity is unknown. The V end lost 1 base, the J end lost 3 bases, and 16 bases lay between the germline ends. The germline V gene encodes CDR1 MNHNS and CDR2 SASEGT. This CDR3 spans 16 amino acids. TCR beta CDR3 regions were amplified from RNA. The HTBI set primed first-round TCR CDR3 RT-PCR. One entry per CDR3 protein, called by TCRdb with MiXCR from the multiplex PCR reads. The sample records around 600,000 distinct CDR3 sequences, around 16% being singletons. The data are from a study of T cells in Graves' hyperthyroidism and ophthalmopathy. The diagnostic basis comprised clinical symptoms, serum thyroxine and TRAb, thyroid ultrasound and orbital computed tomography. PBMCs were derived from more than 8 ml fresh peripheral blood. Study outcomes and limitations: Before onset, ophthalmopathy was predicted by the model a median around 6.5 months earlier. A 13 V-J model separated ophthalmopathy from stable hyperthyroidism.

The sample comprised blood. The receptor was derived from a woman aged 40 to 50 with Graves' ophthalmopathy. The J gene is TRBJ2-7, the V gene TRBV6-1; perhaps TRBD2 as D (6 bases). CDR3 nucleotide sequence: TGTGCCAGCAGTGAAGAGTTCGGGGGAAACAACTACGAGCAGTACTTC. It yields the protein CASSEEFGGNNYEQYF.